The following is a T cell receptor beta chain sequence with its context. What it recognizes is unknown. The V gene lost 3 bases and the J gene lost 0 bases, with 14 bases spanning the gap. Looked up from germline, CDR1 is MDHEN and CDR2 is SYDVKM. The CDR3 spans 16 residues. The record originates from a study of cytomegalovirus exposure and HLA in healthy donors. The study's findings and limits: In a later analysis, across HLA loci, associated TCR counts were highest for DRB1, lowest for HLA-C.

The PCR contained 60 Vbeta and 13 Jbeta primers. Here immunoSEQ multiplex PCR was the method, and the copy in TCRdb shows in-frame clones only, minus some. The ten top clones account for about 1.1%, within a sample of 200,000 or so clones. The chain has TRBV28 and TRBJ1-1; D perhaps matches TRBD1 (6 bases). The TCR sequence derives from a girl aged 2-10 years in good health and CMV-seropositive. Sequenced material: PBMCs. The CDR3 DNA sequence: TGTGCCAGCAGTTTTGAGGACAGAATTATGAACACTGAAGCTTTCTTT. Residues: CASSFEDRIMNTEAFF.